Listed below are T cell receptor beta chains from one sample, sequenced in a study of cytomegalovirus exposure and HLA in healthy donors. TCRdb's copy holds only in-frame clones and misses some; the assay was immunoSEQ multiplex PCR. The sample lists just under 250,000 clones, 82% occurring once. The specimen sequenced was PBMCs. These receptors all come from a woman between 40 and 55 years old in good health and CMV-seropositive. Both conserved end residues are part of each CDR3. D genes are given only for firm matches. Some rows have no size entry. The others give once, few or many, or a class for an expanded clone.

>TRBJ2-7|TRBV6-1|.|.
TGTGCCAGCAGTGGAGTTATCGAGCAGTACTTC
CASSGVIEQYF
>TRBJ2-7|TRBV30|.|TRBD2
TGTGCCTGGACCCCCGGGACTAGTTACGAGCAGTACTTC
CAWTPGTSYEQYF
>TRBJ1-4|TRBV13|.|.
TGTGCCAGCAGCCCCTCTTTTCAGGGATTCCCGGGAAAACTGTTTTTT
CASSPSFQGFPGKLFF
>TRBJ1-2|TRBV9|.|.
TGTGCCAGCAGCGCTAGCAGGAATAGAGACTATGGCTACACCTTC
CASSASRNRDYGYTF
>TRBJ2-5|TRBV30|.|.
TGTGCCTGGAGTTCAGGGGTGGCGCTCCAGTACTTC
CAWSSGVALQYF
>TRBJ2-1|TRBV4-3|.|TRBD1
TGCGCCAGCAGCCAAGAGGCCAGGGGGTCCGGTGAGCAGTTCTTC
CASSQEARGSGEQFF
>TRBJ2-3|TRBV5-1|.|.
TGCGCCACCTCGACAAGGGGATCAGATACGCAGTATTTT
CATSTRGSDTQYF
>TRBJ1-3|TRBV6-1|.|.
TGTGCCAGCAGTGAAATGAGGGCTGGAAACACCATATATTTT
CASSEMRAGNTIYF
>TRBJ2-7|TRBV5-1|.|TRBD2
TGCGCCAGCAGCCGGACTAGCGGGAACCTGGGGACCTACGAGCAGTACTTC
CASSRTSGNLGTYEQYF
>TRBJ1-1|TRBV27|.|TRBD1
TGTGCCAGCAGTTTAAGGACAGGGGGACCCTACACTGAAGCTTTCTTT
CASSLRTGGPYTEAFF
>TRBJ2-1|TRBV5-1|.|TRBD2
TGCGCCAGCAGCTTGGCGGGACTAGATGCTGAGCAGTTCTTC
CASSLAGLDAEQFF
>TRBJ2-5|TRBV9|.|TRBD1
TGTGCCAGCACACTCGGGCCCGAGGGGGCCCAAGAGACCCAGTACTTC
CASTLGPEGAQETQYF
>TRBJ1-2|TRBV25-1|.|TRBD1
TGTGCCAGCAGTGAGGACAGGGCAAACTATGGCTACACCTTC
CASSEDRANYGYTF
>TRBJ2-7|TRBV30|.|TRBD1
TGTGCCTGGAGCGCAGGGGGCTACGAGCAGTACTTC
CAWSAGGYEQYF
>TRBJ1-4|TRBV4-2|.|TRBD1
TGTGCCAGCAGCGGTCAGATGGGACAGGGGGCGGGAAAACTGTTTTTT
CASSGQMGQGAGKLFF
>TRBJ2-3|TRBV5-4|few|TRBD2
TGTGCCAGCAGCCCGGGACTAGCGGTCACAGATACGCAGTATTTT
CASSPGLAVTDTQYF
>TRBJ2-5|TRBV5-4|.|.
TGTGCCAGCAGAGCGGGCAGGGAGACCCAGTACTTC
CASRAGRETQYF
>TRBJ2-7|TRBV25-1|.|.
TGTGCCAGCAGTGAATCTGGGGCCTCCTACGAGCAGTACTTC
CASSESGASYEQYF
>TRBJ1-4|TRBV12-5|.|.
TGTGCTAGTGCAAGGGGGATCCAGGAGAATGAAAAACTGTTTTTT
CASARGIQENEKLFF
>TRBJ2-2|TRBV7-9|.|TRBD1
TGTGCCAGCACCCGGGCAGGGGGGAACACCGGGGAGCTGTTTTTT
CASTRAGGNTGELFF
>TRBJ2-7|TRBV9|.|.
TGTGCCAGCAGCGGGGCAGGGGTCGACGAGCAGTACTTC
CASSGAGVDEQYF
>TRBJ1-2|TRBV10-3|.|.
TGTGCCATCAGTGGAGAAGAGGGAAGTTCCGGGTCTGGCTACACCTTC
CAISGEEGSSGSGYTF
>TRBJ2-5|TRBV18|once|.
TGTGCCAGCTCTCGGGAAGAGACCCAGTACTTC
CASSREETQYF
>TRBJ2-7|TRBV5-6|.|TRBD1
TGTGCCAGCAGCTTGGCCTTGGGGACAGGGATCTACGAGCAGTACTTC
CASSLALGTGIYEQYF
>TRBJ1-5|TRBV25-1|.|TRBD1
TGTGCCAGCAGTGAACTAGGACAGGGCAATCAGCCCCAGCATTTT
CASSELGQGNQPQHF
>TRBJ1-6|TRBV4-1|.|TRBD1
TGCGCCAGCAGCCACCGACAGGGGAATTCACCCCTCCACTTT
CASSHRQGNSPLHF
>TRBJ2-1|TRBV7-6|.|TRBD2
TGTGCCAGCAGTTACCTAGCGGTGGTAAGCAATGAGCAGTTCTTC
CASSYLAVVSNEQFF
>TRBJ1-4|TRBV20-1|.|.
TGCAGTGCTAGTATAGATGAAAAACTGTTTTTT
CSASIDEKLFF
>TRBJ2-1|TRBV5-1|.|.
TGCGCCAGCCGACTAGACTACAATGAGCAGTTCTTC
CASRLDYNEQFF
>TRBJ2-7|TRBV2|few|TRBD1
TGTGCCAGCAGCCCTTTCGGGACAGGTAGCGAGCAGTACTTC
CASSPFGTGSEQYF
>TRBJ2-7|TRBV7-2|.|.
TGTGCCAGCAGCTTAGGCAGGGGATCCTACGAGCAGTACTTC
CASSLGRGSYEQYF
>TRBJ2-3|TRBV30|.|.
TGTGCCTGGAGTGTCGCAGTTGGGCCAGATACGCAGTATTTT
CAWSVAVGPDTQYF
>TRBJ1-2|TRBV7-2|.|TRBD1
TGTGCCAGCAACTACAGGGGAATCAACTATGGCTACACCTTC
CASNYRGINYGYTF
>TRBJ1-1|TRBV20-1|.|.
TGCAGTATAAAAGGGAGTACTGAAGCTTTCTTT
CSIKGSTEAFF